The clone carrying this T cell receptor beta chain was observed a single time. Its specificity is unknown. Profiling relied on immunoSEQ multiplex PCR, and the TCRdb table lists in-frame clones only, not all of them. This sample carries 90,000 to 150,000 clones, approximately 90% of them seen once, and the ten largest clones take 7.5% to 9.5%. The sample belongs to a study of T cell responses to AZD1222 COVID-19 vaccine. Study-level findings and limits: Spike-specific TCR breadth rose after two AZD1222 doses, and depth rose as well. Just five or six AZD1222 recipients were seropositive at baseline. At 160-218 and 743-854, vaccine-associated CD4 TCRs were dominant, and they spanned spike. Nearly half of spike-specific TCRs reportedly target variant regions that are unmutated in the B.1.351 and B.1.1.7 variants.

The V segment lost 2 bases and the J segment 6 bases; nucleotides outside the gene matches: 12. This CDR3 region has 17 residues. The germline V gene encodes CDR1 SGHRS and CDR2 YFSETQ. The rearrangement links TRBV5-1 to TRBJ2-1; 9 bases fit TRBD2. Sequencing used peripheral blood, obtained on day 0 of AZD1222 vaccination. The sequence came from an adult in good health. CDR3 in amino acids: CASSFRASGKLSNEQFF. CDR3 nucleotide sequence: TGCGCCAGCAGCTTTCGGGCTAGCGGGAAATTGAGCAATGAGCAGTTCTTC.